This T cell receptor beta chain appears in the sequencing data of a study of radiotherapy plus CTLA-4 blockade in lung cancer. Germline CDR1 MNHEY, CDR2 SVGAGI. The ends were cut back, 8 bases at V and 8 bases at J, with 4 bases in the middle. The CDR3 length is 8 residues. In the case of this clone: Its specificity is not known.

The table came from immunoSEQ multiplex PCR; TCRdb's copy has only in-frame clones and leaves some out. The table records about 86,000 clones, 75% to 90% of them present only once. Regarding the study as a whole: The best prediction of response reportedly came from early blood T cell clone dynamics, with interferon-beta. Blood TCR clones of tumor origin expanded after radiotherapy plus ipilimumab.

The study gave focal radiation plus ipilimumab CTLA-4 blockade to patients with chemo-refractory metastatic non-small-cell lung cancer. The J gene is TRBJ2-7, the V gene TRBV6-5; unclear D gene. Sequencing used peripheral blood, obtained from a patient treated with radiotherapy plus ipilimumab. This sequence originates from a human donor with non-small cell lung cancer who had stable disease on radiotherapy plus ipilimumab. The CDR3 DNA reads as TGTGCCAGCTCCCAGCAGTACTTC. Residues: CASSQQYF.